This entry lists 15 T cell receptor beta chains sequenced from one sample in a study of early T cells in non-severe SARS-CoV-2 infection. One entry per CDR3 protein, called by TCRdb with MiXCR from the 5' RACE reads. The sample consists of tens of thousands of distinct CDR3 sequences, approximately 16% of them appearing once. The sample was whole blood, taken at baseline. The receptors originated from an adult who was a healthcare worker with PCR-confirmed SARS-CoV-2 infection or an uninfected control (not recorded which).

This chain links TRBV7-9 with TRBJ2-2; D unclear. Germline V gives CDR1 SEHNR, CDR2 FQNEAQ (reference sequence). This CDR3 has 13 amino acids. Deletions cut 6 bases from V and 2 bases from J, with 7 bases between. CDR3 sequence: CASSPGNTGELFF. For the CDR3, the DNA is TGTGCCAGCAGTCCGGGCAACACCGGGGAGCTGTTTTTT.

The sample holds many counts of this clonotype. J is TRBJ1-4 and V is TRBV19, with D possibly TRBD1 on 5 matching bases. Germline loops: CDR1 LNHDA, CDR2 SQIVND (reference sequence). This CDR3 contains 14 residues. V lost 6 bases and J 5 bases, leaving 13 bases between the germline ends. The CDR3 protein is CASSGRQGNEKLFF. The CDR3 nucleotides read TGTGCCAGTAGCGGGAGGCAGGGAAATGAAAAACTGTTTTTT. The variable domain in full, with the rest retrieved from reference TRBV19 and TRBJ1-4, is DGGITQSPKYLFRKEGQNVTLSCEQNLNHDAMYWYRQDPGQGLRLIYYSQIVNDFQKGDIAEGYSVSREKKESFPLTVTSAQKNPTAFYLCASSGRQGNEKLFFGSGTQLSVL.

This clonotype was seen at least ten times. The rearrangement joins TRBV11-3 to TRBJ2-3, with 8 bases aligning to TRBD2. CDR1 and CDR2 (germline): SGHNT, YENEEA. CDR3 length: 14 residues. Trimming took 2 bases from V and 3 from J; bases not matched to a gene: 1. The CDR3 sequence is CASSLSGSTDTQYF. The CDR3 nucleotides are TGTGCCAGCAGCTTAAGCGGGAGTACAGATACGCAGTATTTT.

V is TRBV5-1 and J is TRBJ1-2; possible D gene TRBD1, 5 bases. V lost 4 bases and J lost 3, with 10 bases in between. CDR3 length equals 13 residues. Germline V CDR1 and CDR2: SGHRS, YFSETQ. CDR3 amino acids: CASSPRVDYGYTF. As DNA, the CDR3 is TGCGCCAGCAGCCCCAGGGTCGACTATGGCTACACCTTC. The whole variable domain, filled in from reference TRBV5-1 and TRBJ1-2, reads KAGVTQTPRYLIKTRGQQVTLSCSPISGHRSVSWYQQTPGQGLQFLFEYFSETQRNKGNFPGRFSGRQFSNSRSEMNVSTLELGDSALYLCASSPRVDYGYTFGSGTRLTVV.

Only a few counts were recorded for this clonotype. The chain is built from TRBV7-3 and TRBJ2-1; 13 nucleotides match TRBD2. CDR3 length: 17 amino acids. With V trimmed by 5 bases and J by 0 bases, 4 bases remained unmatched. The V gene's germline CDR1 is SGHTA and CDR2 FQGTGA. The CDR3 region has the DNA TGTGCCAGCAGCCCGGGACTAGCGGGGCTCTCCTACAATGAGCAGTTCTTC. It encodes CASSPGLAGLSYNEQFF.

This rearrangement joins TRBV5-1 to TRBJ2-1, with TRBD2 identical over 10 bases. Unmatched junction bases numbered 12, after V lost 3 bases and J lost 9 bases. The CDR3 loop spans 16 amino acids. Germline V gene sequence: CDR1 SGHRS, CDR2 YFSETQ. CDR3 protein: CASSYARAGGRSEQFF. As DNA, the CDR3 is TGCGCCAGCAGCTACGCTCGAGCGGGGGGGCGTAGTGAGCAGTTCTTC. The full variable domain, completed using reference TRBV5-1 and TRBJ2-1, is KAGVTQTPRYLIKTRGQQVTLSCSPISGHRSVSWYQQTPGQGLQFLFEYFSETQRNKGNFPGRFSGRQFSNSRSEMNVSTLELGDSALYLCASSYARAGGRSEQFFGPGTRLTVL.

In DNA form, the CDR3 reads TGTGCCAGCAGTTCCTCTCCGGGACTAGGTGGAATCTCAGAGACCCAGTACTTC. It encodes CASSSSPGLGGISETQYF. This sequence joins TRBV28 and TRBJ2-5; TRBD2 matches 8 bases. CDR3 length equals 18 residues. Germline V gives CDR1 MDHEN, CDR2 SYDVKM. V trimming: 4 bases; J trimming: 4 bases; junction bases outside the gene matches: 17. The full variable domain, with the rest looked up from reference TRBV28 and TRBJ2-5, is DVKVTQSSRYLVKRTGEKVFLECVQDMDHENMFWYRQDPGLGLRLIYFSYDVKMKEKGDIPEGYSVSREKKERFSLILESASTNQTSMYLCASSSSPGLGGISETQYFGPGTRLLVL.

The V and J genes are TRBV4-2 and TRBJ1-4; D gene ambiguous. With 0 bases removed from V and 12 bases from J, the gap between germline ends came to 14 bases. Germline CDR1 reads LGHNA; CDR2 reads YNFKEQ. This CDR3 is built from 14 residues. This CDR3 reads CASSQESPDRELFF. The DNA of the CDR3 is TGTGCCAGCAGCCAAGAGTCCCCCGATCGAGAACTGTTTTTT.

The rearrangement joins TRBV4-1 to TRBJ2-1; no clear D. The V gene lost 1 base and the J gene lost 4 bases, with 11 bases spanning the gap. Germline V lookup: CDR1 MGHRA, CDR2 YSYEKL. CDR3 length: 15 amino acids. Written as DNA, the CDR3 is TGCGCCAGCAGCCAAGGCGGCCAGTTTTACAATGAGCAGTTCTTC. Its translation: CASSQGGQFYNEQFF.

This clonotype was seen more than once but under ten times. The chain carries TRBV5-1 and TRBJ2-2; D may correspond to TRBD1 or TRBD2 (5 bases each). The CDR3 sequence is 16 residues long. Looked up from germline, CDR1 is SGHRS and CDR2 is YFSETQ. The V and J ends lost 4 bases and 7 bases respectively, with 20 bases between them. The CDR3: CASSGTRASDGGELFF. In DNA, the CDR3 is TGCGCCAGCAGCGGGACCCGGGCGAGCGACGGCGGGGAGCTGTTTTTT.

The rearrangement links TRBV3-1 to TRBJ2-1; no firm D call. The CDR3 extends over 12 amino acids. Trimming left V 2 bases short and J 9 bases short, with 8 bases between. Germline CDR1 is LGHDT and CDR2 is YNNKEL (reference sequence). As DNA, the CDR3 is TGTGCCAGCAGCCAAAATATGGGTGAGCAGTTCTTC. Encoded protein: CASSQNMGEQFF.

The table lists this clonotype with many counts. The J gene is TRBJ2-3, the V gene TRBV12-3 or TRBV12-4; 8 positions match TRBD2. V lost 6 bases to trimming and J lost 6 bases; unmatched junction nucleotides: 5. The CDR3 extends over 13 amino acids. CDR3 nucleotides: TGTGCCAGCAGACGAGCGGGGGAGGATACGCAGTATTTT. Protein sequence: CASRRAGEDTQYF.

This clonotype was observed a few times. The rearrangement links TRBV11-2 to TRBJ2-7, with TRBD1 matching over 8 bases. V lost 0 bases and J lost 4; bases outside the gene matches: 8. The CDR3 contains 16 residues. The V gene's germline CDR1 is SGHAT and CDR2 FQNNGV. As DNA, the CDR3 is TGTGCCAGCAGCTTAGATCTGGTAACAGGGGGTTACGAGCAGTACTTC. Protein product: CASSLDLVTGGYEQYF. The full variable domain, with the rest looked up from reference TRBV11-2 and TRBJ2-7, is EAGVAQSPRYKIIEKRQSVAFWCNPISGHATLYWYQQILGQGPKLLIQFQNNGVVDDSQLPKDRFSAERLKGVDSTLKIQPAKLEDSAVYLCASSLDLVTGGYEQYFGPGTRLTVT.

This clonotype has a handful of counts. The chain carries TRBV20-1 and TRBJ1-1, with no clear D. Trimming pared 0 bases from V and 2 bases from J, leaving 16 bases between. The length of the CDR3 is 16 residues. Germline V gene sequence: CDR1 DFQATT, CDR2 SNEGSKA (reference sequence). Here the CDR3 DNA reads TGCAGTGCTAGAGATCCTAGAGCGGGGTCAAACACTGAAGCTTTCTTT. It codes for CSARDPRAGSNTEAFF.

In this sample, this clonotype turned up many times. The chain employs TRBV18 and TRBJ2-7; tentatively, D is TRBD1 (5 bases). Trimming removed 3 bases at V and 2 bases at J, with 20 bases between. Germline V lookup: CDR1 KGHSH, CDR2 LQKENI. The CDR3 runs 17 residues. The CDR3 protein is CASSPPLTAMVPYEQYF. In DNA form, the CDR3 reads TGTGCCAGCTCACCGCCCCTGACAGCTATGGTACCCTACGAGCAGTACTTC.